The rows below give T cell receptor beta chains drawn from one sample of a study of glioma-infiltrating T cells after dendritic cell vaccination. Profiling relied on immunoSEQ multiplex PCR, and the TCRdb table lists in-frame clones only, not all of them. The sample carries over 80,000 clones, more than 80% recorded once. Sequences were derived from blood, sampled after dendritic cell vaccination. Receptors were obtained from a human donor with glioblastoma. Each CDR3 is given with its conserved first and last residue. D genes are given only for firm matches. Only part of the rows carry a size: once, few, many, or a class if the clone is expanded.

d_call,v_call,j_call,clone_size,cdr3_nt,cdr3_aa
-,TRBV4-1,TRBJ1-4,-,TGCGCCAGCAGCCAAGTCGCAGGTGAAAAACTGTTTTTT,CASSQVAGEKLFF
-,TRBV30,TRBJ1-2,once,TGTGCCTGGAGTTTAACAGGGAACTATGGCTACACCTTC,CAWSLTGNYGYTF
-,TRBV5-4,TRBJ2-2,-,TGTGCCAGCCGTGCTAGGCAAGGAAACACCGGGGAGCTGTTTTTT,CASRARQGNTGELFF
TRBD1,TRBV5-1,TRBJ2-3,-,TGCGCCAGCAGCTTGGCCCTGGGACAGGCGGATACGCAGTATTTT,CASSLALGQADTQYF
-,TRBV6-5,TRBJ1-1,-,TGTGCCAGCAGTTACGGGGACACTAACACTGAAGCTTTCTTT,CASSYGDTNTEAFF
-,TRBV7-2,TRBJ1-4,-,TGTGCCAGCAGCCCCCACAGTACTCCTAATGAAAAACTGTTTTTT,CASSPHSTPNEKLFF
TRBD1,TRBV19,TRBJ1-6,-,TGTGCCAGTAGTATAAGGTCGGGACAGCAAAATTCACCCCTCCACTTT,CASSIRSGQQNSPLHF
TRBD1,TRBV5-4,TRBJ2-1,-,TGTGCCAGCAGCTTTACAACCACGGTCAGGACAGGGGACAATGAGCAGTTCTTC,CASSFTTTVRTGDNEQFF
TRBD1,TRBV11-3,TRBJ2-2,-,TGTGCCAGCAGCCCCGGGACAGGGAATTTCGGGGAGCTGTTTTTT,CASSPGTGNFGELFF
TRBD1,TRBV5-6,TRBJ1-1,-,TGTGCCAGCAGCCAAAACAGGGGGACTGAAGCTTTCTTT,CASSQNRGTEAFF
-,TRBV6-5,TRBJ2-5,-,TGTGCCAGCAGACTAACTAGCAGGGAGACCCAGTACTTC,CASRLTSRETQYF
-,TRBV19,TRBJ1-5,-,TGTGCCAGTAGTACAACAGGGAACGGACAGCCCCAGCATTTT,CASSTTGNGQPQHF
-,TRBV19,TRBJ1-2,-,TGTGCCAGTAGTTATCCAGGGAACTATGGCTACACCTTC,CASSYPGNYGYTF
-,TRBV29-1,TRBJ1-1,-,TGCAGCGTTGGACACCTATCGAACACTGAAGCTTTCTTT,CSVGHLSNTEAFF
-,TRBV6-5,TRBJ1-1,-,TGTGCCAGCAGTTATTCGCAGATCCTGCCTGAAGCTTTCTTT,CASSYSQILPEAFF
-,TRBV6-6,TRBJ1-3,once,TGTGCCAGCAGTTCCGACGGACAACTCTCTGGAAACACCATATATTTT,CASSSDGQLSGNTIYF
TRBD2,TRBV6-1,TRBJ2-1,-,TGTGCCAGCAGTCAAGGACTAGCGGGGGCGACCTACAATGAGCAGTTCTTC,CASSQGLAGATYNEQFF
-,TRBV6-1,TRBJ1-2,few,TGTGCCAGCAGTGAGATAAGAAGGGTGGGGGGTCAGCGCTACACCTTC,CASSEIRRVGGQRYTF
-,TRBV21-1,TRBJ1-3,few,TGTGCCAGCAGCAAAGATGGAGGGGAGGACACCATATATTTT,CASSKDGGEDTIYF
-,TRBV5-4,TRBJ1-4,few,TGTGCCAGCAGCCAGGGAGGAGGGAAAGGAGGAGAAAAACTGTTTTTT,CASSQGGGKGGEKLFF
TRBD1,TRBV6-1,TRBJ2-5,few,TGTGCCAGCAGTGAAAAGGCAGGGGGCCAAGAGACCCAGTACTTC,CASSEKAGGQETQYF
-,TRBV19,TRBJ1-1,once,TGTGCCAGTAGTATGGGGGGGTTCGCTGAAGCTTTCTTT,CASSMGGFAEAFF
-,TRBV6-6,TRBJ1-5,-,TGTGCCAGCAGCCTAGAACCGGGACTGCGCAATCAGCCCCAGCATTTT,CASSLEPGLRNQPQHF
-,TRBV29-1,TRBJ2-3,few,TGCAGCATTAAACAGGGCCCAGATACGCAGTATTTT,CSIKQGPDTQYF
-,TRBV19,TRBJ1-2,-,TGTGCCAGTAGTGGACAGAATTATGGCTACACCTTC,CASSGQNYGYTF
TRBD2,TRBV6-6,TRBJ2-5,-,TGTGCCAGCAGTATTAGCGGGAGGTATCAAGAGACCCAGTACTTC,CASSISGRYQETQYF
-,TRBV9,TRBJ1-2,-,TGTGCCAGCAGCGCAGGGGACGGAGGCTACACCTTC,CASSAGDGGYTF
-,TRBV19,TRBJ2-4,few,TGTGCCAGTTCCCCCCTCCTAGCCAAAAACATTCAGTACTTC,CASSPLLAKNIQYF
TRBD1,TRBV5-1,TRBJ1-5,once,TGCGCCAGCAGCTACGGGGACAGGAGCAATCAGCCCCAGCATTTT,CASSYGDRSNQPQHF
TRBD2,TRBV9,TRBJ2-1,-,TGTGCCAGCAGCGAAAAACTAGCGGGAGGAATTAATGAGCAGTTCTTC,CASSEKLAGGINEQFF
TRBD1,TRBV16,TRBJ2-1,-,TGTGCCAGCAGCCCCGGACAGGGAGGTGGCAATGAGCAGTTCTTC,CASSPGQGGGNEQFF
-,TRBV6-6,TRBJ1-1,-,TGTGCCAGCAGTTACGTCTCTGAAGCTTTCTTT,CASSYVSEAFF
TRBD2,TRBV5-1,TRBJ2-5,-,TGCGCCAGCAGCTTGGCCAGCGGGGGCAGGGAAGGAGAGACCCAGTACTTC,CASSLASGGREGETQYF
TRBD1,TRBV2,TRBJ2-2,-,TGTGCCAGCAGTCAAGACAGGGCCCTCCCCGGGGAGCTGTTTTTT,CASSQDRALPGELFF
TRBD1,TRBV7-2,TRBJ1-4,-,TGTGCCAGCAGCACGACAGGGTTTAAAGAAAAACTGTTTTTT,CASSTTGFKEKLFF
-,TRBV11-3,TRBJ2-5,few,TGTGCCAGCAGCTTAACTAGTAGCACAGAGACCCAGTACTTC,CASSLTSSTETQYF
TRBD2,TRBV2,TRBJ2-3,-,TGTGCCAGCAGCTCAGCGGGGGGCCACACAGATACGCAGTATTTT,CASSSAGGHTDTQYF
-,TRBV4-2,TRBJ2-1,few,TGTGCCAGCAGCCAAGATATCGACGGCGGTGAGCAGTTCTTC,CASSQDIDGGEQFF
-,TRBV5-6,TRBJ2-1,few,TGTGCCAGCAGCCACTCCGGGCTAGCCCACTCGAGAAATGAGCAGTTCTTC,CASSHSGLAHSRNEQFF
-,TRBV11-3,TRBJ1-1,-,TGTGCCAGCAGCTTACAACAGAACACTGAAGCTTTCTTT,CASSLQQNTEAFF
-,TRBV7-2,TRBJ2-1,-,TGTGCCAGCAGCGTTGTAGCGGACAACTACAATGAGCAGTTCTTC,CASSVVADNYNEQFF
TRBD1,TRBV18,TRBJ1-3,-,TGTGCCAGCTCACCCGGACAGGGGGCTGGAAACACCATATATTTT,CASSPGQGAGNTIYF
TRBD1,TRBV7-9,TRBJ2-1,-,TGTGCCAGCAGCTTAGTTGGGACAGGGGAGTTTAATGAGCAGTTCTTC,CASSLVGTGEFNEQFF
TRBD2,TRBV19,TRBJ2-3,once,TGTGCCAGTAGTATGGGAGGGAAGGCAAGCACAGATACGCAGTATTTT,CASSMGGKASTDTQYF
-,TRBV18,TRBJ1-4,once,TGTGCCAGCTCACGAGGGTGGAATGAAAAACTGTTTTTT,CASSRGWNEKLFF
-,TRBV6-5,TRBJ1-1,-,TGTGCCAGCAGTTACTCGAGCGACACTGAAGCTTTCTTT,CASSYSSDTEAFF
TRBD1,TRBV5-6,TRBJ1-4,-,TGTGCCAGCAGCTTGACAACCGGGACAGCGAGTGAAAAACTGTTTTTT,CASSLTTGTASEKLFF
TRBD1,TRBV2,TRBJ2-5,-,TGTGCCAGCTCGCAGGACAGGGTGGGCCAAGAGACCCAGTACTTC,CASSQDRVGQETQYF
-,TRBV2,TRBJ1-5,once,TGTGCCAGCAACAGGGAGAGGAATCAGCCCCAGCATTTT,CASNRERNQPQHF
-,TRBV6-5,TRBJ2-3,-,TGTGCCAGCAGGCCAAGGGGGGGAGTCACAGATACGCAGTATTTT,CASRPRGGVTDTQYF
-,TRBV28,TRBJ1-6,-,TGTGCCAGCAGTTTGGGAGGGGGAGCTAATTCACCCCTCCACTTT,CASSLGGGANSPLHF
-,TRBV4-2,TRBJ2-1,-,TGTGCCAGCAGCCAAGAGGGCCCCTCCTACAATGAGCAGTTCTTC,CASSQEGPSYNEQFF
-,TRBV29-1,TRBJ2-5,-,TGCAGCGTTGTGCGACGGGGTAACATAGAGACCCAGTACTTC,CSVVRRGNIETQYF
-,TRBV6-5,TRBJ2-4,-,TGTGCCAGCAGCCCAACCTCCGGGGGCAAAAACATTCAGTACTTC,CASSPTSGGKNIQYF
TRBD1,TRBV5-4,TRBJ2-5,-,TGTGCCAGCCAACGTCAGGGGGCTGAGACCCAGTACTTC,CASQRQGAETQYF
TRBD2,TRBV7-9,TRBJ2-3,-,TGTGCCAGCAGCTTCACCTCCGGGGGGGATACGCAGTATTTT,CASSFTSGGDTQYF
-,TRBV5-6,TRBJ2-2,-,TGTGCCAGCAGCTTGTCAGGGAGGCGACCGAACACCGGGGAGCTGTTTTTT,CASSLSGRRPNTGELFF